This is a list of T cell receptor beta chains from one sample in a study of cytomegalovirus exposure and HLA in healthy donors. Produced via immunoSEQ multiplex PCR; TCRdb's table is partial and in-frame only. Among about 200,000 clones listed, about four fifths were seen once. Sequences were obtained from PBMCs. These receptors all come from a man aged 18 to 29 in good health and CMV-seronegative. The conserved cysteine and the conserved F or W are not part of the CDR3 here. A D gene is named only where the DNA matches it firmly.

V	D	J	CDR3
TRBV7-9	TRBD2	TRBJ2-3	ASSLTAGGTDTQY
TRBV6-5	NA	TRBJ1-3	ASSVPTGNTIY
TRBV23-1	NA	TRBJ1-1	ASSQTSTNTEAF
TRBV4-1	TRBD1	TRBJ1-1	ASSYQQGRAEAF
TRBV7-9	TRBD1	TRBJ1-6	ASSHGTGNSPLH
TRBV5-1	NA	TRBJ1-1	ASSLDRTEAF
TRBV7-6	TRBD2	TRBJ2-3	ASSSPDRIAGGPTDTQY
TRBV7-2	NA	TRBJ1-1	ASSLSGVGNTEAF
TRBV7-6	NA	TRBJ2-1	ASSSPREGNEQF
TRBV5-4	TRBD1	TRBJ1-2	ASKTGQARGYT
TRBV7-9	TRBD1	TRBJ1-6	ASSLEEGAWSPLH